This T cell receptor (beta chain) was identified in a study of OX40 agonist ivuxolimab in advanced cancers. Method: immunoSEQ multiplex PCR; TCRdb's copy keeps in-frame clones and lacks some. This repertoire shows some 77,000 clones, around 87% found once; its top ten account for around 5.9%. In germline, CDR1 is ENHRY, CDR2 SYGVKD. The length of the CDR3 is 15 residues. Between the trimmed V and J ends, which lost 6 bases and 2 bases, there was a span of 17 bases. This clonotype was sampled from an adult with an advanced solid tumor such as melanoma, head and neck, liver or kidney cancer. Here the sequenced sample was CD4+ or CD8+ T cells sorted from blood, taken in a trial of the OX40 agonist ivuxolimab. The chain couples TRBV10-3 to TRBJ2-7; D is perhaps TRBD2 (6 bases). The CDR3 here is CAIRGVEGPTYEQYF. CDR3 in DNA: TGTGCCATCAGGGGGGTGGAGGGACCAACCTACGAGCAGTACTTC.